This record covers a single T cell receptor beta chain. As yet, its antigen is unknown. The source of the sample is a study of cytomegalovirus exposure and HLA in healthy donors. Per the germline V gene, CDR1 is LNHDA and CDR2 is SQIVND (reference sequence). The CDR3 runs 15 residues. V was trimmed by 2 bases and J by 4 bases, leaving 14 bases between them. The PCR made use of 60 Vbeta and 13 Jbeta primers. Using immunoSEQ multiplex PCR, the repertoire was profiled, and TCRdb retains in-frame clones only, with some absent. This sample has about 90,000 clones, with less than 80% found just once. The study's findings and limits: In a later analysis, most CMV-associated TCR beta chains appeared HLA-restricted. Despite most TCR sequences being rare, some public TCRs occurred in many donors. CMV serostatus was the only immune exposure information that was available.

The rearrangement uses TRBV19 and TRBJ1-2; no reliable D call. The clonotype was recovered from a man aged 30 to 45 in good health and CMV-seronegative. Source material: PBMCs. The CDR3 sequence: CASSITGTGGYGYTF. Written as DNA, the CDR3 is TGTGCCAGTAGTATAACTGGAACGGGTGGCTATGGCTACACCTTC.